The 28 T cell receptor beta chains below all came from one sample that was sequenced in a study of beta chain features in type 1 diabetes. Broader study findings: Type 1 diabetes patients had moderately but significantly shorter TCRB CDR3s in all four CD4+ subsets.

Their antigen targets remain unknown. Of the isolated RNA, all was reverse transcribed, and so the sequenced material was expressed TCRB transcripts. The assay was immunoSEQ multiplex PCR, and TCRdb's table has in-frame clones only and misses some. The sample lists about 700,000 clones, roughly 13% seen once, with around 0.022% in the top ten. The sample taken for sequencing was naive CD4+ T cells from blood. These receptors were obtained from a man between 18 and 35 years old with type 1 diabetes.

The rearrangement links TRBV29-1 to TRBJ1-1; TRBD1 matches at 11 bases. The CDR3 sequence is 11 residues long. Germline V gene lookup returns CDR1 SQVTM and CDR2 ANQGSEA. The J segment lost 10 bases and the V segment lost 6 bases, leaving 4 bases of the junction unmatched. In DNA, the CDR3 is TGCAGCGTGGACAGGGGGCAGGGAGCTTTCTTT. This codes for CSVDRGQGAFF. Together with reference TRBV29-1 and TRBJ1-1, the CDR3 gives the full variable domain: SAVISQKPSRDICQRGTSLTIQCQVDSQVTMMFWYRQQPGQSLTLIATANQGSEATYESGFVIDKFPISRPNLTFSTLTVSNMSPEDSSIYLCSVDRGQGAFFGQGTRLTVV.

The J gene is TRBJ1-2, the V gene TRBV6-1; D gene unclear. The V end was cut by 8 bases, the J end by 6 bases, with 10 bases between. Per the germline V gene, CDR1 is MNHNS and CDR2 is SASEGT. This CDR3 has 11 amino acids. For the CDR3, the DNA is TGTGCCAGCGGAGCAGCTAATGGCTACACCTTC. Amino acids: CASGAANGYTF.

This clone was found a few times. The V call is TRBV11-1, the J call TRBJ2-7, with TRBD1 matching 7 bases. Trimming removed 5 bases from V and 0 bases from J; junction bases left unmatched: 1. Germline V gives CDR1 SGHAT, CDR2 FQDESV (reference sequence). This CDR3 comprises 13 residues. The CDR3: CASSRDSSYEQYF. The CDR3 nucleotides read TGTGCCAGCAGCCGGGACAGCTCCTACGAGCAGTACTTC.

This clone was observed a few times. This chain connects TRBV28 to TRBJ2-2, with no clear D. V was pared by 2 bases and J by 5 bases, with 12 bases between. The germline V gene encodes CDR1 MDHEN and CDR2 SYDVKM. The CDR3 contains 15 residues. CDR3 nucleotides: TGTGCCAGCAGTTTAATCGAAGTCTCGACCGGGGAGCTGTTTTTT. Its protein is CASSLIEVSTGELFF. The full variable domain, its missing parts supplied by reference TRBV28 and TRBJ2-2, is DVKVTQSSRYLVKRTGEKVFLECVQDMDHENMFWYRQDPGLGLRLIYFSYDVKMKEKGDIPEGYSVSREKKERFSLILESASTNQTSMYLCASSLIEVSTGELFFGEGSRLTVL.

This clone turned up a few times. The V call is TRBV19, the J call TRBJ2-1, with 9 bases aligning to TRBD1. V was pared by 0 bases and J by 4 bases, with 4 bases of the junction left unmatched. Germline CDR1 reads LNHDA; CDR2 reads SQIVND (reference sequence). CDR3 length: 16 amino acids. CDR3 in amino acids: CASSIDGTGIYNEQFF. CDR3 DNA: TGTGCCAGTAGTATAGATGGGACAGGGATATACAATGAGCAGTTCTTC.

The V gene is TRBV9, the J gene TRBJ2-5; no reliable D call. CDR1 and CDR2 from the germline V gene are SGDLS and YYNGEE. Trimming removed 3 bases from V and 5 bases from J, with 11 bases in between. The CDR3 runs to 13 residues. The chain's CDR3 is CASSETTGETQYF. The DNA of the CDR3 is TGTGCCAGCAGCGAGACAACTGGTGAGACCCAGTACTTC.

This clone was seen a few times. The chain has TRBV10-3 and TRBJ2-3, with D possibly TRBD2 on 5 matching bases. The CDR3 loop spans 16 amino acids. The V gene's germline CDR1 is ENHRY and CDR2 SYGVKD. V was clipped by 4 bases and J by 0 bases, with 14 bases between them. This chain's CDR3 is CAISGTGKTSTDTQYF. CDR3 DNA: TGTGCCATCAGTGGGACTGGAAAGACTAGCACAGATACGCAGTATTTT.

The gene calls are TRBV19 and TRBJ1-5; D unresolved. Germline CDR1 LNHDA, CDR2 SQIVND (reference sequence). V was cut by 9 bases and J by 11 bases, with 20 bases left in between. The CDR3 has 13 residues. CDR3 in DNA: TGTGCCAGCTCAGAGAGTTCCTACCGGGCCCAGCATTTT. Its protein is CASSESSYRAQHF.

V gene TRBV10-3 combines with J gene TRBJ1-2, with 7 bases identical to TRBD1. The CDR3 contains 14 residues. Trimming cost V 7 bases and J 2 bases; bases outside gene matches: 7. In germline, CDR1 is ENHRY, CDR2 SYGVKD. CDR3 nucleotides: TGTGCCATCACGGCCGGGACAGAGAACTATGGCTACACCTTC. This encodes CAITAGTENYGYTF.

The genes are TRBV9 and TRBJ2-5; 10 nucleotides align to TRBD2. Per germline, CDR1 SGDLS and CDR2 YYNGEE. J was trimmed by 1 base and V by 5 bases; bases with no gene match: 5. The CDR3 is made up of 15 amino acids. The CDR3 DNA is TGTGCCAGCAGTGATTTAGCGGGGGGCCAAGAGACCCAGTACTTC. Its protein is CASSDLAGGQETQYF. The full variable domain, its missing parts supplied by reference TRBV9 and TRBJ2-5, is DSGVTQTPKHLITATGQRVTLRCSPRSGDLSVYWYQQSLDQGLQFLIQYYNGEERAKGNILERFSAQQFPDLHSELNLSSLELGDSALYFCASSDLAGGQETQYFGPGTRLLVL.

The CDR3 protein is CASSPWQGEGYEQYF. CDR3 nucleotides: TGTGCCAGCTCACCGTGGCAGGGAGAGGGGTACGAGCAGTACTTC. The chain employs TRBV18 and TRBJ2-7, with D perhaps being TRBD1 or TRBD2 (5 bases each). V was pared by 3 bases and J by 4 bases, with 16 bases between. The CDR3 is made up of 15 amino acids. The germline CDR1 and CDR2 sequences are KGHSH and LQKENI. Together with reference TRBV18 and TRBJ2-7, the CDR3 gives the full variable domain: NAGVMQNPRHLVRRRGQEARLRCSPMKGHSHVYWYRQLPEEGLKFMVYLQKENIIDESGMPKERFSAEFPKEGPSILRIQQVVRGDSAAYFCASSPWQGEGYEQYFGPGTRLTVT.

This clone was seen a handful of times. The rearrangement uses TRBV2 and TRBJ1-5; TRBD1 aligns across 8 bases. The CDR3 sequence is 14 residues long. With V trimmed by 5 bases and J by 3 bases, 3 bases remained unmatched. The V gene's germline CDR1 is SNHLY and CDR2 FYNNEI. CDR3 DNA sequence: TGTGCCAGCAGTTGGACAGGGATCAATCAGCCCCAGCATTTT. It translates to CASSWTGINQPQHF.

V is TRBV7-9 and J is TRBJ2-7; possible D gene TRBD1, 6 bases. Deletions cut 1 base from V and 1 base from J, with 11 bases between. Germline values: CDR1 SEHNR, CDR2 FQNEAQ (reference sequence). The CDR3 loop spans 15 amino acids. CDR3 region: CASSLVQGFSYEQYF. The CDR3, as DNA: TGTGCCAGCAGCTTAGTCCAGGGGTTTTCCTACGAGCAGTACTTC.

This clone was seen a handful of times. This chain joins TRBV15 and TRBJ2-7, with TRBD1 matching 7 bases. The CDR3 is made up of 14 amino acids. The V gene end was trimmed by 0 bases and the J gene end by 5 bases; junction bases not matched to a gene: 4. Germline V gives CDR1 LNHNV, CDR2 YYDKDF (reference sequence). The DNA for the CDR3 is TGTGCCACCAGCAGAGACCTGACAGGGAACGAGCAGTACTTC. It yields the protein CATSRDLTGNEQYF.

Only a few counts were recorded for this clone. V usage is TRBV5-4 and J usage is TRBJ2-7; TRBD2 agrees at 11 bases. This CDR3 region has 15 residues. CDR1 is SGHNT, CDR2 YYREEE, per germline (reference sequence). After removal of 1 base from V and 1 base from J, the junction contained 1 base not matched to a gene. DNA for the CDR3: TGTGCCAGCAGCTTGACTAGCGGGGGTTCCTACGAGCAGTACTTC. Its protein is CASSLTSGGSYEQYF. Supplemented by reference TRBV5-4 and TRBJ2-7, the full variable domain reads ETGVTQSPTHLIKTRGQQVTLRCSSQSGHNTVSWYQQALGQGPQFIFQYYREEENGRGNFPPRFSGLQFPNYSSELNVNALELDDSALYLCASSLTSGGSYEQYFGPGTRLTVT.

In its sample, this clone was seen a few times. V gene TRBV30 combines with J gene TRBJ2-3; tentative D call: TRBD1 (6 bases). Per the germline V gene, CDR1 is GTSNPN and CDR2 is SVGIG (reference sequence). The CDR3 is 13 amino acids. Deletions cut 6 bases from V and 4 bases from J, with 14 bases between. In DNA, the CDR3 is TGTGCCTGTTCTACAGGGTCGGCAGATACGCAGTATTTT. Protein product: CACSTGSADTQYF.

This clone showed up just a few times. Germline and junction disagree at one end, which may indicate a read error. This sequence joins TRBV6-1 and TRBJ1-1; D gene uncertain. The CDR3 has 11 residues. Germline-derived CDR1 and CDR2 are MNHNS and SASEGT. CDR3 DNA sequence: TGTGCCAGCAGTGAAGGATGGGAGCTCCCCTTT. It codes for CASSEGWELPF.

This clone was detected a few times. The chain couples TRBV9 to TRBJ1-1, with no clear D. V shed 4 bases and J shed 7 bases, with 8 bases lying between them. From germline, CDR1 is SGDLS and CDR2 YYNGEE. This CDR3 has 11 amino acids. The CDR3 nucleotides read TGTGCCAGCAGCCCCCACTATGAAGCTTTCTTT. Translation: CASSPHYEAFF.

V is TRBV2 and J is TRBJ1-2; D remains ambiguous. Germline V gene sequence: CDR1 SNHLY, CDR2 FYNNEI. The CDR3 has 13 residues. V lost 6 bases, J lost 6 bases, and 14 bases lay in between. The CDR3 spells CASSPGPWDGYTF. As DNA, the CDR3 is TGTGCCAGCAGCCCTGGGCCTTGGGATGGCTACACCTTC.

The CDR3 sequence: CASSPGRGRDQPQHF. In nucleotides, the CDR3 is TGTGCCAGCAGCCCCGGCAGGGGTAGGGATCAGCCCCAGCATTTT. The J gene is TRBJ1-5, the V gene TRBV7-8, with D possibly matching TRBD1 (6 bases). Trimming took off 5 bases at V and 5 bases at J, with 16 bases between the two ends. There are 15 residues in the CDR3. CDR1 is SGHVS and CDR2 is FQNEAQ in the germline V gene.

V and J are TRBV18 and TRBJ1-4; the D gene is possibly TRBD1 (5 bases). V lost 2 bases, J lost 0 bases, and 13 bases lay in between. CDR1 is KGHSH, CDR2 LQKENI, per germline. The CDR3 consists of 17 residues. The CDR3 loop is CASSPEGIGATNEKLFF. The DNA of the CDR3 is TGTGCCAGCTCACCAGAGGGGATCGGCGCAACTAATGAAAAACTGTTTTTT.

The DNA for the CDR3 is TGTGCCAGCAGCCGGGAGACTAACTATGGCTACACCTTC. Translated, it gives CASSRETNYGYTF. The chain uses TRBV11-2 and TRBJ1-2; no clear D gene. The V and J ends lost 5 bases and 0 bases respectively, with 7 bases between them. The CDR3 totals 13 residues. Germline V lookup: CDR1 SGHAT, CDR2 FQNNGV.

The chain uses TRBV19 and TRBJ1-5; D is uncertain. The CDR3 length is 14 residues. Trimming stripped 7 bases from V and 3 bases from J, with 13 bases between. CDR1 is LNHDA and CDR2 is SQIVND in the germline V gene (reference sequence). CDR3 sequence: CASTPWGNNQPQHF. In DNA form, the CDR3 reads TGTGCCAGTACCCCGTGGGGTAACAATCAGCCCCAGCATTTT.

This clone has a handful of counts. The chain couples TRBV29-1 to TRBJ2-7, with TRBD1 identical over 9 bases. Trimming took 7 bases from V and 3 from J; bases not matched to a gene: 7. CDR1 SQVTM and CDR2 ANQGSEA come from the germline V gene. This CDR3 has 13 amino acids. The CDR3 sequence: CSAESGQGYEQYF. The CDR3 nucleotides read TGCAGCGCCGAGTCGGGACAGGGCTACGAGCAGTACTTC.

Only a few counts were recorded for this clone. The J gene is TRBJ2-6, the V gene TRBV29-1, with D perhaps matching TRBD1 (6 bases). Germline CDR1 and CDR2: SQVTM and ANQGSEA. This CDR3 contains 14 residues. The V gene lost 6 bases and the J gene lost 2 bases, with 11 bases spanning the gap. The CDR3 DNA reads TGCAGCGTCAAAGGGGGTACTGGGGCCAACGTCCTGACTTTC. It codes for CSVKGGTGANVLTF.

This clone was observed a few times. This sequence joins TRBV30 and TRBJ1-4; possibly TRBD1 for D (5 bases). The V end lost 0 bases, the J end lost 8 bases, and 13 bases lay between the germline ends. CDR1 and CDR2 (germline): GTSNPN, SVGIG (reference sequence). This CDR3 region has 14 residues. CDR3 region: CAWSVPGGWEKLFF. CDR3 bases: TGTGCCTGGAGTGTACCCGGGGGTTGGGAAAAACTGTTTTTT.

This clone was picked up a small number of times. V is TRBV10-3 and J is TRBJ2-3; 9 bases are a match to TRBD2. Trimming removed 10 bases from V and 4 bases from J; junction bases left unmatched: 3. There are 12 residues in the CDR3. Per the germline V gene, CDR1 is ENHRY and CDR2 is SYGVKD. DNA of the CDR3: TGTGCCAGCGGGGGGGGAGCAGATACGCAGTATTTT. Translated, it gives CASGGGADTQYF.

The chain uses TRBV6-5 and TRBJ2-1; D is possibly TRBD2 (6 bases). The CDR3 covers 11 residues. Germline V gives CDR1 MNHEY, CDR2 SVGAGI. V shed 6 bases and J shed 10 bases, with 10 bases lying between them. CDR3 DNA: TGTGCCAGCAGCTCGACTAGGGAGCAGTTCTTC. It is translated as CASSSTREQFF.